The 31 T cell receptor beta chains presented below share a single source sample, sequenced in a study of vaccination and CD4 T cells after COVID-19. Sequenced with the Oncomine TCR Beta short-read assay was DNA taken from cultured CD4+ T cells. One entry per CDR3 protein results from TCRdb running MiXCR on the PCR reads. The data contain nearly 15,000 distinct CDR3 sequences, approximately 26% of them singletons. Specified treatment: 10-day PBMC culture with coronavirus spike peptide pools or control peptides (ViraFEST assay). These receptors have no known antigen. What was sequenced was cultured CD4+ T cells from blood. These receptors were collected from a human donor with COVID-19.

This clonotype was counted a few times. The chain joins TRBV6-5 to TRBJ2-3; either TRBD1 or TRBD2 may supply D (5 bases each). V was pared by 3 bases and J by 0 bases, with 7 bases between. The CDR3 has 14 residues. Germline lookup yields CDR1 MNHEY and CDR2 SVGAGI. The CDR3 loop reads CASSYGGSTDTQYF. The CDR3, as DNA: TGTGCCAGCAGTTATGGGGGTAGCACAGATACGCAGTATTTT.

The chain couples TRBV6-2 or TRBV6-3 to TRBJ1-5; D call uncertain. Germline V lookup: CDR1 MNHEY, CDR2 SVGEGT. The ends were cut back, 6 bases at V and 9 bases at J, with 12 bases in the middle. The CDR3 loop spans 12 amino acids. The CDR3 here is CASSYRYLPQHF. The CDR3 DNA sequence: TGTGCCAGCAGCTACCGTTACTTGCCCCAGCATTTT.

This clonotype has a handful of counts. The chain employs TRBV4-3 and TRBJ1-2; D unresolved. The CDR3 sequence is 13 residues long. Germline values: CDR1 LGHNA, CDR2 YSLEER. V gave up 4 bases and J gave up 5 bases, with 11 bases separating them. The CDR3 protein is CASSPQEGYGYTF. In nucleotides, the CDR3 is TGCGCCAGCAGCCCTCAGGAGGGATATGGCTACACCTTC.

The rearrangement joins TRBV5-6 to TRBJ1-3; no clear D. V shed 0 bases and J shed 4 bases, with 8 bases lying between them. The germline V gene encodes CDR1 SGHDT and CDR2 YYEEEE. This CDR3 is built from 14 residues. Here the CDR3 reads CASSLGGYGNTIYF. In DNA, the CDR3 is TGTGCCAGCAGCTTGGGAGGGTACGGAAACACCATATATTTT.

This clonotype came up a few times. The chain has TRBV7-2 and TRBJ1-1, with D tentatively TRBD1 (5 bases). From germline, CDR1 is SGHTA and CDR2 FQGNSA. The CDR3 extends over 16 amino acids. Trimming pared 2 bases from V and 5 bases from J, leaving 18 bases between. CDR3 protein: CASSLTARGVGTEAFF. In nucleotides, the CDR3 is TGTGCCAGCAGCTTAACGGCCCGAGGGGTCGGAACTGAAGCTTTCTTT.

This clonotype was seen more than once but under ten times. The chain carries TRBV20-1 and TRBJ2-1; 8 bases are a match to TRBD2. Germline V CDR1 and CDR2: DFQATT, SNEGSKA (reference sequence). With 0 bases clipped from V and 12 bases from J, the junction kept 7 bases outside the gene matches. The CDR3 contains 13 residues. In nucleotides, the CDR3 is TGCAGTGCTAGAGACGAGGGGGGGACTAGGCAGTTCTTC. This encodes CSARDEGGTRQFF.

The table lists this clonotype with a few counts. This chain links TRBV19 with TRBJ1-2, with D possibly TRBD1 on 5 matching bases. This CDR3 is built from 14 residues. V was cut by 9 bases and J by 5 bases, with 19 bases left in between. The germline CDR1 and CDR2 sequences are LNHDA and SQIVND (reference sequence). DNA for the CDR3: TGTGCCAGCACCTCGGGGGGGGTTAGGTATGGCTACACCTTC. Its protein is CASTSGGVRYGYTF.

The chain uses TRBV6-2 or TRBV6-3 and TRBJ2-1; no definite D call. Germline assignment: CDR1 MNHEY and CDR2 SVGEGT. This CDR3 spans 14 amino acids. With 6 bases removed from V and 6 bases from J, the gap between germline ends came to 15 bases. The CDR3 DNA follows: TGTGCCAGCAGGGCGTCCCGAATCGGCAATGAGCAGTTCTTC. Amino acid sequence: CASRASRIGNEQFF.

This clonotype appeared a few times. The chain is built from TRBV19 and TRBJ1-1, with D tentatively TRBD1 (5 bases). Germline V CDR1 and CDR2: LNHDA, SQIVND (reference sequence). The CDR3 has 17 amino acids. Trimming cost V 4 bases and J 3 bases, with 21 bases left between them. Written as DNA, the CDR3 is TGTGCCAGTAGTACAGCCCCGGGGGGAGTGGTGGACACTGAAGCTTTCTTT. Translation: CASSTAPGGVVDTEAFF.

The chain is built from TRBV2 and TRBJ1-3; no reliable D call. The CDR3 runs 16 residues. Between the trimmed V and J ends, which lost 4 bases and 0 bases, there was a span of 13 bases. Germline V gene sequence: CDR1 SNHLY, CDR2 FYNNEI. CDR3 in DNA: TGTGCCAGCAGTGGCGGTGCCACCGGCTCTGGAAACACCATATATTTT. This sequence encodes CASSGGATGSGNTIYF.

This clonotype was found a few times. The chain links TRBV19 to TRBJ1-4; D not certain. In germline, CDR1 is LNHDA, CDR2 SQIVND (reference sequence). The CDR3 loop spans 15 amino acids. V was cut by 2 bases and J by 5 bases, with 12 bases left in between. CDR3 sequence reads: CASSIFPNGNEKLFF. For the CDR3, the DNA is TGTGCCAGTAGTATATTCCCAAACGGGAATGAAAAACTGTTTTTT. Using reference TRBV19 and TRBJ1-4 for the parts outside the CDR3, the full variable domain is DGGITQSPKYLFRKEGQNVTLSCEQNLNHDAMYWYRQDPGQGLRLIYYSQIVNDFQKGDIAEGYSVSREKKESFPLTVTSAQKNPTAFYLCASSIFPNGNEKLFFGSGTQLSVL.

This chain joins TRBV20-1 and TRBJ2-1; TRBD2 matches at 8 bases. The trim removed 2 bases at V and 6 bases at J, leaving 12 bases unmatched. From germline, CDR1 is DFQATT and CDR2 SNEGSKA (reference sequence). There are 16 residues in the CDR3. The CDR3 bases are TGCAGTGCTAGACATAGCGGAGGGGCGGGGGGCAATGAGCAGTTCTTC. Translating it yields CSARHSGGAGGNEQFF.

This clonotype was detected once. This chain connects TRBV12-3 or TRBV12-4 to TRBJ1-4; D is undetermined. The V gene lost 1 base and the J gene lost 8 bases, with 11 bases spanning the gap. The CDR3 loop spans 14 amino acids. The CDR3 sequence: CASSLGVGREKLFF. The DNA of the CDR3 is TGTGCCAGCAGTTTAGGAGTCGGCAGAGAAAAACTGTTTTTT.

This clonotype appeared a single time. The CDR3 is CASSLDPGKGETQYF. The CDR3 DNA reads TGTGCCAGCAGCTTAGATCCAGGGAAAGGCGAGACCCAGTACTTC. The chain uses TRBV11-3 and TRBJ2-5; TRBD1 might be the D (5 bases). Germline V gives CDR1 SGHNT, CDR2 YENEEA. The CDR3 is 15 amino acids. Deletions cut 0 bases from V and 5 bases from J, with 13 bases between.

The chain carries TRBV24-1 and TRBJ2-7, with D possibly being TRBD1 or TRBD2 (5 bases each). Looked up from germline, CDR1 is KGHDR and CDR2 is SFDVKD. There are 16 residues in the CDR3. Trimming took 4 bases from V and 0 from J, leaving 15 bases between them. The CDR3 here is CATSDNAGTASYEQYF. The CDR3 bases are TGTGCCACCAGTGACAACGCCGGGACCGCCTCCTACGAGCAGTACTTC.

This clonotype counts as medium-sized (0.01 to 0.1%). This chain joins TRBV20-1 and TRBJ1-5, with 7 bases lining up with TRBD1. The CDR3 is 16 residues long. CDR1 is DFQATT and CDR2 is SNEGSKA in the germline V gene (reference sequence). V lost 0 bases to trimming and J lost 2 bases; unmatched junction nucleotides: 7. The CDR3 loop is CSARDRRTGRNQPQHF. As DNA, the CDR3 is TGCAGTGCTAGAGACCGAAGGACAGGACGCAATCAGCCCCAGCATTTT.

This clonotype is deemed medium-sized. The chain employs TRBV30 and TRBJ1-5; D perhaps matches TRBD1 (6 bases). Germline values: CDR1 GTSNPN, CDR2 SVGIG (reference sequence). The germline V and J ends were trimmed by 5 bases and 5 bases, with 19 bases remaining between them. This CDR3 comprises 15 residues. CDR3 sequence: CAWQEDSKPHQPQHF. The DNA for the CDR3 is TGTGCCTGGCAAGAGGACAGCAAACCTCATCAGCCCCAGCATTTT.

The chain recombines TRBV9 with TRBJ2-5, with TRBD1 identical over 7 bases. This CDR3 has 13 residues. Germline lookup yields CDR1 SGDLS and CDR2 YYNGEE. Trimming cost V 3 bases and J 5 bases; bases outside gene matches: 4. The CDR3 loop reads CASSEGAWETQYF. The CDR3 DNA follows: TGTGCCAGCAGCGAGGGGGCCTGGGAGACCCAGTACTTC.

This chain links TRBV5-1 with TRBJ2-5; TRBD1 aligns across 11 bases. Germline values: CDR1 SGHRS, CDR2 YFSETQ. CDR3 length: 16 amino acids. V dropped 4 bases and J dropped 4; count of bases not matched to a gene: 9. CDR3 residues: CASSPLDRGLGETQYF. CDR3 nucleotides: TGCGCCAGCAGCCCCCTGGACAGGGGGCTGGGAGAGACCCAGTACTTC. The full variable domain, rest sourced from reference TRBV5-1 and TRBJ2-5, is KAGVTQTPRYLIKTRGQQVTLSCSPISGHRSVSWYQQTPGQGLQFLFEYFSETQRNKGNFPGRFSGRQFSNSRSEMNVSTLELGDSALYLCASSPLDRGLGETQYFGPGTRLLVL.

The chain couples TRBV2 to TRBJ2-5; D unresolved. CDR3 length equals 14 residues. Trimming took 5 bases from V and 8 from J, leaving 18 bases between them. Per germline, CDR1 SNHLY and CDR2 FYNNEI. CDR3 region: CASSKSQTFDTQYF. Here the CDR3 DNA reads TGTGCCAGCAGTAAGAGCCAGACGTTTGATACCCAGTACTTC.

The chain links TRBV6-1 to TRBJ2-3; 14 bases agree with TRBD2. Trimming cost V 5 bases and J 2 bases; bases outside gene matches: 3. CDR3 length: 16 residues. Per germline, CDR1 MNHNS and CDR2 SASEGT. The CDR3 loop reads CASSLTSGGATDTQYF. As DNA, the CDR3 is TGTGCCAGCAGTCTGACTAGCGGGGGGGCCACAGATACGCAGTATTTT.

This clonotype showed up just a few times. This chain joins TRBV28 and TRBJ1-5; 9 bases are shared with TRBD1. CDR1 MDHEN and CDR2 SYDVKM come from the germline V gene. There are 15 residues in the CDR3. V was pared by 6 bases and J by 7 bases, with 10 bases of the junction left unmatched. The CDR3 region has the DNA TGTGCCAGCAGCAGGAGGACAGGGGATCGACAGCCCCAGCATTTT. As protein: CASSRRTGDRQPQHF.

This clonotype was counted a few times. The chain is built from TRBV6-1 and TRBJ1-2; D call uncertain. The CDR3 consists of 12 residues. V lost 8 bases to trimming and J lost 3 bases, with 10 bases between them. Germline values: CDR1 MNHNS, CDR2 SASEGT. CDR3 nucleotide sequence: TGTGCCAGCGGGGTTGGAGACTATGGCTACACCTTC. Residues: CASGVGDYGYTF.

The chain has TRBV30 and TRBJ2-6; no clear D gene. Germline loops: CDR1 GTSNPN, CDR2 SVGIG (reference sequence). The ends were cut back, 0 bases at V and 0 bases at J, with 6 bases in the middle. This CDR3 is built from 15 residues. CDR3 residues: CAWSVRSSGANVLTF. The DNA for the CDR3 is TGTGCCTGGAGTGTACGAAGCTCTGGGGCCAACGTCCTGACTTTC.

The chain links TRBV7-2 to TRBJ2-3; the D gene is possibly TRBD1 (6 bases). Germline V lookup: CDR1 SGHTA, CDR2 FQGNSA. The CDR3 extends over 14 amino acids. The V and J ends lost 4 bases and 1 base respectively, with 9 bases between them. CDR3 nucleotide sequence: TGTGCCAGCAGCTACAGGGTCGGCACAGATACGCAGTATTTT. This translates into CASSYRVGTDTQYF.

This clonotype has more than one count but fewer than ten. J is TRBJ1-2 and V is TRBV5-6; D is unresolved. The CDR3 sequence is 15 residues long. Germline CDR1 is SGHDT and CDR2 is YYEEEE. Trimming removed 4 bases at V and 7 bases at J, with 20 bases between. CDR3: CASSPIWRGMGGYTF. CDR3 nucleotide sequence: TGTGCCAGCAGCCCAATTTGGCGGGGAATGGGTGGCTACACCTTC. Variable domain in full (rest from reference TRBV5-6 and TRBJ1-2): DAGVTQSPTHLIKTRGQQVTLRCSPKSGHDTVSWYQQALGQGPQFIFQYYEEEERQRGNFPDRFSGHQFPNYSSELNVNALLLGDSALYLCASSPIWRGMGGYTFGSGTRLTVV.

The gene calls are TRBV5-1 and TRBJ1-2; D unclear. The CDR3 runs to 16 residues. V lost 1 base and J lost 0, with 13 bases in between. CDR1 is SGHRS, CDR2 YFSETQ, per germline. The CDR3 coding sequence is TGCGCCAGCAGCTTGTTAGGTGTGGAGGCTAACTATGGCTACACCTTC. Residues: CASSLLGVEANYGYTF.

This sequence joins TRBV10-3 and TRBJ2-7; D ambiguous. The length of the CDR3 is 18 residues. V shed 0 bases and J shed 1 base, with 19 bases lying between them. Germline V CDR1 and CDR2: ENHRY, SYGVKD. The CDR3 bases are TGTGCCATCAGTGAGTCGACTTATCCCGGCACTGCTTCCTACGAGCAGTACTTC. Protein product: CAISESTYPGTASYEQYF.

This clonotype occurred a few times. The chain has TRBV11-1 and TRBJ2-3; unclear D gene. This CDR3 region has 14 residues. Germline CDR1 and CDR2: SGHAT and FQDESV (reference sequence). V lost 3 bases and J 4 bases, leaving 11 bases between the germline ends. Written as DNA, the CDR3 is TGTGCCAGCAGCTTTGGTAGGGTACCAGATACGCAGTATTTT. Translation gives CASSFGRVPDTQYF.

This clonotype was observed a few times. The CDR3 reads CASRSTGRSQPQHF. CDR3 DNA: TGTGCCAGCAGGTCAACAGGGAGATCCCAGCCCCAGCATTTT. The genes are TRBV12-3 or TRBV12-4 and TRBJ1-5; TRBD1 is a possible D gene (6 bases). Trimming stripped 6 bases from V and 7 bases from J, with 16 bases between. The CDR3 spans 14 residues.

V gene TRBV18 combines with J gene TRBJ2-7; 7 bases agree with TRBD1. Losses at the gene ends were 3 bases for V and 0 bases for J; bases not matched to a gene: 5. The germline CDR1 and CDR2 sequences are KGHSH and LQKENI. There are 15 residues in the CDR3. The CDR3 reads CASSPAGGSSYEQYF. As DNA, the CDR3 is TGTGCCAGCTCACCTGCAGGGGGTAGCTCCTACGAGCAGTACTTC.